These 32 T cell receptor beta chains share one sample of origin, sequenced in a study of blood T cell repertoires in COVID-19. Profiling relied on immunoSEQ multiplex PCR, and the TCRdb table lists in-frame clones only, not all of them. The sample consists of over 11,000 clones, around 90% of them appearing once. The sample comprised peripheral blood. The origin of the receptors is a human donor in a cohort sampled during active COVID-19.

The V call is TRBV15, the J call TRBJ2-1; D is possibly TRBD2 (6 bases). Germline V lookup: CDR1 LNHNV, CDR2 YYDKDF (reference sequence). V was pared by 3 bases and J by 14 bases, with 17 bases between. The CDR3 covers 13 residues. The CDR3 bases are TGTGCCACCAGCAGTGCGATTAGAGGGGAGGAGTTCTTC. Translated, it gives CATSSAIRGEEFF.

This sequence joins TRBV28 and TRBJ1-5, with 11 nucleotides matching TRBD1. With V trimmed by 8 bases and J by 2 bases, 8 bases remained unmatched. This CDR3 is 16 amino acids long. Germline CDR1 reads MDHEN; CDR2 reads SYDVKM. CDR3 in DNA: TGTGCCAGCTTCGGACAGGGGGCTTGGGGCAATCAGCCCCAGCATTTT. This encodes CASFGQGAWGNQPQHF.

This clone came up a few times. V gene TRBV24-1 combines with J gene TRBJ2-2, with no clear D. The CDR3 spans 14 residues. Trimming pared 7 bases from V and 5 bases from J, leaving 13 bases between. Germline CDR1 reads KGHDR; CDR2 reads SFDVKD. The CDR3 is CATRSVGVTGELFF. Written as DNA, the CDR3 is TGTGCCACCAGATCTGTAGGAGTAACCGGGGAGCTGTTTTTT.

The rearrangement links TRBV19 to TRBJ2-2; D perhaps matches TRBD1 (6 bases). Trimming cost V 3 bases and J 4 bases, with 21 bases left between them. CDR1 LNHDA and CDR2 SQIVND come from the germline V gene (reference sequence). The CDR3 extends over 18 amino acids. The CDR3 DNA reads TGTGCCAGTAGTATTCCACCAGGGGTCAGGTCGGGCACCGGGGAGCTGTTTTTT. Protein sequence: CASSIPPGVRSGTGELFF.

Of note for this clone: Other nucleotide sequences from this sample produce the same CDR3. The rearrangement joins TRBV18 to TRBJ2-7, with 10 bases fitting TRBD1. The V and J ends lost 3 bases and 6 bases, in that order; junction bases with no gene match: 8. Per germline, CDR1 KGHSH and CDR2 LQKENI. CDR3 length: 15 amino acids. CDR3 DNA: TGTGCCAGCTCACCGAGGACAGGGGGAGTTGGCGAGCAGTACTTC. This sequence encodes CASSPRTGGVGEQYF. The entire variable domain, with the rest obtained from reference TRBV18 and TRBJ2-7, is as follows: NAGVMQNPRHLVRRRGQEARLRCSPMKGHSHVYWYRQLPEEGLKFMVYLQKENIIDESGMPKERFSAEFPKEGPSILRIQQVVRGDSAAYFCASSPRTGGVGEQYFGPGTRLTVT.

This chain links TRBV5-5 with TRBJ2-3; 10 positions match TRBD2. Losses at the gene ends were 0 bases for V and 6 bases for J; bases not matched to a gene: 7. CDR1 is SGHKS, CDR2 YYEKEE, per germline (reference sequence). The CDR3 has 16 residues. CDR3 sequence reads: CASSLGEVAGGDTQYF. The CDR3 DNA reads as TGTGCCAGCAGCTTGGGGGAGGTAGCGGGAGGTGATACGCAGTATTTT.

This clone has just one count. The rearrangement links TRBV10-3 to TRBJ2-5, with D unresolved. The CDR3 is made up of 12 amino acids. Germline assignment: CDR1 ENHRY and CDR2 SYGVKD. V was shortened by 3 bases and J by 2 bases, with 4 bases between the two germline ends. Here the CDR3 reads CAISDVQETQYF. In nucleotides, the CDR3 is TGTGCCATCAGTGACGTTCAAGAGACCCAGTACTTC.

This rearrangement joins TRBV4-1 to TRBJ2-7; TRBD2 aligns across 10 bases. The CDR3 loop spans 17 amino acids. Germline-derived CDR1 and CDR2 are MGHRA and YSYEKL. The V gene end was trimmed by 0 bases and the J gene end by 0 bases; junction bases not matched to a gene: 5. The CDR3 sequence is CASSQDWLAGASYEQYF. Here the CDR3 DNA reads TGCGCCAGCAGCCAAGACTGGCTAGCGGGAGCCTCCTACGAGCAGTACTTC.

V usage is TRBV5-5 and J usage is TRBJ2-1; 8 bases are a match to TRBD1. The CDR3 has 14 amino acids. V was pared by 3 bases and J by 10 bases, with 9 bases of the junction left unmatched. Germline V gene lookup returns CDR1 SGHKS and CDR2 YYEKEE (reference sequence). The DNA for the CDR3 is TGTGCCAGCAGCTCACAGACAGGGGCTGGGGAGCAGTTCTTC. It specifies CASSSQTGAGEQFF.

V is TRBV5-1 and J is TRBJ2-1; 9 bases align to TRBD1. This CDR3 has 15 amino acids. Germline-derived CDR1 and CDR2 are SGHRS and YFSETQ. The trim removed 4 bases at V and 0 bases at J, leaving 2 bases unmatched. The DNA of the CDR3 is TGCGCCAGCAGCAAGGGACAGGGCTCCTACAATGAGCAGTTCTTC. Protein product: CASSKGQGSYNEQFF. The variable domain in full, with the rest retrieved from reference TRBV5-1 and TRBJ2-1, is KAGVTQTPRYLIKTRGQQVTLSCSPISGHRSVSWYQQTPGQGLQFLFEYFSETQRNKGNFPGRFSGRQFSNSRSEMNVSTLELGDSALYLCASSKGQGSYNEQFFGPGTRLTVL.

This clone is medium-sized by share. The chain links TRBV6-2 or TRBV6-3 to TRBJ1-2; D gene uncertain. The CDR3 covers 13 residues. Germline CDR1 reads MNHEY; CDR2 reads SVGEGT. Trimming removed 2 bases from V and 1 base from J, with 5 bases in between. Here the CDR3 reads CASSYQDNYGYTF. The DNA for the CDR3 is TGTGCCAGCAGTTACCAGGATAACTATGGCTACACCTTC.

This sequence joins TRBV5-1 and TRBJ2-7; 10 nucleotides line up with TRBD2. After removal of 9 bases from V and 3 bases from J, the junction contained 12 bases not matched to a gene. Germline values: CDR1 SGHRS, CDR2 YFSETQ. This CDR3 is built from 15 residues. The CDR3: CATSSGASGSYEQYF. The CDR3 DNA is TGCGCCACTTCCTCGGGGGCTAGCGGGAGCTACGAGCAGTACTTC. The full variable domain, its missing parts supplied by reference TRBV5-1 and TRBJ2-7, is KAGVTQTPRYLIKTRGQQVTLSCSPISGHRSVSWYQQTPGQGLQFLFEYFSETQRNKGNFPGRFSGRQFSNSRSEMNVSTLELGDSALYLCATSSGASGSYEQYFGPGTRLTVT.

V and J are TRBV28 and TRBJ1-5; 8 bases are shared with TRBD1. This CDR3 has 14 residues. Germline CDR1 MDHEN, CDR2 SYDVKM. V lost 7 bases, J lost 5 bases, and 7 bases stayed unmatched. CDR3 residues: CASIGGQGYQPQHF. CDR3 in DNA: TGTGCCAGCATTGGTGGACAGGGTTATCAGCCCCAGCATTTT.

This clone was detected a few times. The rearrangement joins TRBV5-6 to TRBJ2-7; D may be TRBD1 (5 bases). V shed 4 bases and J shed 0 bases, with 11 bases lying between them. Germline loops: CDR1 SGHDT, CDR2 YYEEEE. This CDR3 has 14 residues. CDR3 in amino acids: CASSTFTGSYEQYF. The CDR3 DNA reads as TGTGCCAGCAGCACTTTTACAGGCTCCTACGAGCAGTACTTC. Supplemented by reference TRBV5-6 and TRBJ2-7, the full variable domain reads DAGVTQSPTHLIKTRGQQVTLRCSPKSGHDTVSWYQQALGQGPQFIFQYYEEEERQRGNFPDRFSGHQFPNYSSELNVNALLLGDSALYLCASSTFTGSYEQYFGPGTRLTVT.

This chain connects TRBV11-3 to TRBJ2-7, with TRBD2 matching 8 bases. Germline assignment: CDR1 SGHNT and CDR2 YENEEA. With 4 bases clipped from V and 5 bases from J, the junction kept 7 bases outside the gene matches. This CDR3 has 14 amino acids. DNA for the CDR3: TGTGCCAGCAGCTCCGGGGGGGCCGCCCACGAGCAGTACTTC. The encoded protein is CASSSGGAAHEQYF.

The chain employs TRBV5-1 and TRBJ2-3; D remains ambiguous. This CDR3 region has 16 residues. Germline CDR1 reads SGHRS; CDR2 reads YFSETQ. V lost 4 bases and J lost 1, with 16 bases in between. In DNA, the CDR3 is TGCGCCAGCAGCCCGAGCGCCTATGGTGGCACAGATACGCAGTATTTT. Residues: CASSPSAYGGTDTQYF. The whole variable domain, remainder taken from reference TRBV5-1 and TRBJ2-3, is KAGVTQTPRYLIKTRGQQVTLSCSPISGHRSVSWYQQTPGQGLQFLFEYFSETQRNKGNFPGRFSGRQFSNSRSEMNVSTLELGDSALYLCASSPSAYGGTDTQYFGPGTRLTVL.

For the CDR3, the DNA is TGTGCCTGGAGTCGGACAGGGGGGGAAGAGACCCAGTACTTC. Amino acids: CAWSRTGGEETQYF. The genes are TRBV30 and TRBJ2-5; the match to TRBD1 covers 10 bases. In germline, CDR1 is GTSNPN, CDR2 SVGIG (reference sequence). The V and J ends lost 2 bases and 3 bases, in that order; junction bases with no gene match: 3. The CDR3 loop spans 14 amino acids.

The chain has TRBV28 and TRBJ2-5; 13 bases are shared with TRBD2. The trim removed 2 bases at V and 5 bases at J, leaving 11 bases unmatched. CDR3 length: 18 residues. Germline V gene sequence: CDR1 MDHEN, CDR2 SYDVKM. The CDR3 is CASSLGKTSGRAYETQYF. As DNA, the CDR3 is TGTGCCAGCAGTTTAGGAAAAACTAGCGGGAGGGCTTATGAGACCCAGTACTTC.

The genes are TRBV7-2 and TRBJ2-7, with D possibly being TRBD2 (6 bases). There are 14 residues in the CDR3. The V gene's germline CDR1 is SGHTA and CDR2 FQGNSA. V lost 5 bases and J lost 1, with 12 bases in between. CDR3 bases: TGTGCCAGCAGCGCAGGGACTTTATCCTACGAGCAGTACTTC. Its protein product is CASSAGTLSYEQYF.

The V call is TRBV12-3 or TRBV12-4, the J call TRBJ2-7; D is perhaps TRBD2 (6 bases). Trimming shortened V by 5 bases and J by 4 bases, and 9 bases separated the two germline ends. This CDR3 has 12 residues. The CDR3 loop is CASSGTSYEQYF. CDR3 in DNA: TGTGCCAGCAGTGGGACTTCGTACGAGCAGTACTTC.

V and J are TRBV7-9 and TRBJ2-5; 7 bases fit TRBD2. CDR1 is SEHNR and CDR2 is FQNEAQ in the germline V gene (reference sequence). Unmatched junction bases numbered 16, after V lost 7 bases and J lost 5 bases. The CDR3 runs 16 residues. CDR3 protein: CASNLPGAGVRETQYF. The CDR3 DNA is TGTGCCAGCAACCTGCCCGGGGCGGGAGTGAGGGAGACCCAGTACTTC.

This chain uses TRBV6-5 with TRBJ2-3; tentative D call: TRBD2 (6 bases). Germline V gene data show CDR1 as MNHEY and CDR2 as SVGAGI. V was clipped by 6 bases and J by 0 bases, with 13 bases between them. The CDR3 loop spans 15 amino acids. The DNA of the CDR3 is TGTGCCAGCAGGGGAGCGGGCCCTAGCACAGATACGCAGTATTTT. As protein: CASRGAGPSTDTQYF.

The CDR3 reads CAIESRQATYEQYF. Written as DNA, the CDR3 is TGTGCCATCGAATCGAGACAGGCGACCTACGAGCAGTACTTC. The rearrangement joins TRBV28 to TRBJ2-7; D might be TRBD1 (6 bases). V lost 10 bases and J 2 bases, leaving 18 bases between the germline ends. The germline V gene has CDR1 MDHEN and CDR2 SYDVKM. The CDR3 has 14 residues.

The V gene is TRBV7-8, the J gene TRBJ2-1, with 9 bases matching TRBD1. The CDR3 is made up of 15 amino acids. Germline CDR1 SGHVS, CDR2 FQNEAQ. The trim removed 5 bases at V and 5 bases at J, leaving 7 bases unmatched. The CDR3 DNA follows: TGTGCCAGCAGCACCACAGGGGGCAAAGACAATGAGCAGTTCTTC. It codes for CASSTTGGKDNEQFF.

By sample share, this clone is medium-sized. J is TRBJ2-1 and V is TRBV13; tentative D call: TRBD1 (7 bases). This CDR3 has 14 residues. Trimming took 5 bases from V and 5 from J, leaving 13 bases between them. Per germline, CDR1 PRHDT and CDR2 FYEKMQ (reference sequence). CDR3 sequence reads: CASSMEGAHNEQFF. In nucleotides, the CDR3 is TGTGCCAGCAGCATGGAGGGGGCCCACAATGAGCAGTTCTTC.

V usage is TRBV6-1 and J usage is TRBJ1-3; a weak D match, TRBD1 (5 bases). V lost 1 base and J 4 bases, leaving 11 bases between the germline ends. The CDR3 contains 15 residues. Per germline, CDR1 MNHNS and CDR2 SASEGT. CDR3 loop: CASSEGQTLGNTIYF. CDR3 in DNA: TGTGCCAGCAGTGAAGGACAGACTCTCGGAAACACCATATATTTT.

On this clone itself: The same CDR3 arises from other DNA sequences in this sample as well. This chain links TRBV6-6 with TRBJ2-2, with 7 bases that match TRBD2. The CDR3 contains 16 residues. The germline V gene encodes CDR1 MNHNY and CDR2 SVGAGI (reference sequence). Trimming cost V 0 bases and J 1 base; bases outside gene matches: 2. The CDR3 is CASSYSGGGNTGELFF. CDR3 bases: TGTGCCAGCAGTTACTCGGGCGGGGGGAACACCGGGGAGCTGTTTTTT.

The V call is TRBV2, the J call TRBJ2-7; D is perhaps TRBD2 (5 bases). CDR3 size: 11 residues. Germline assignment: CDR1 SNHLY and CDR2 FYNNEI. Trimming took off 6 bases at V and 7 bases at J, with 10 bases between the two ends. The CDR3 sequence: CASSDSGEQYF. DNA for the CDR3: TGTGCCAGCAGCGACTCGGGAGAGCAGTACTTC. Full variable domain (missing parts from reference TRBV2 and TRBJ2-7): EPEVTQTPSHQVTQMGQEVILRCVPISNHLYFYWYRQILGQKVEFLVSFYNNEISEKSEIFDDQFSVERPDGSNFTLKIRSTKLEDSAMYFCASSDSGEQYFGPGTRLTVT.

The chain uses TRBV5-5 and TRBJ1-2, with TRBD1 identical over 8 bases. Per the germline V gene, CDR1 is SGHKS and CDR2 is YYEKEE (reference sequence). The CDR3 is 17 amino acids. After removal of 2 bases from V and 6 bases from J, the junction contained 15 bases not matched to a gene. The chain's CDR3 is CASSFAAGGAFFDGYTF. CDR3 in DNA: TGTGCCAGCAGCTTCGCGGCAGGGGGCGCGTTCTTCGATGGCTACACCTTC.

The V call is TRBV18, the J call TRBJ2-5, with 7 bases matching TRBD1. The CDR3 is made up of 16 amino acids. Germline V gene sequence: CDR1 KGHSH, CDR2 LQKENI. With V trimmed by 6 bases and J by 3 bases, 13 bases remained unmatched. The CDR3 nucleotides read TGTGCCAGCTCCCGGACGACAGGGCGGTTGGAAGAGACCCAGTACTTC. It encodes CASSRTTGRLEETQYF.

V and J are TRBV19 and TRBJ1-5; the match to TRBD1 covers 7 bases. CDR3 length equals 15 residues. V lost 6 bases and J lost 10; bases outside the gene matches: 15. Germline V gives CDR1 LNHDA, CDR2 SQIVND (reference sequence). DNA for the CDR3: TGTGCCAGTAGAGGGGGACAGCACTTAGAGGGACCCCAGCATTTT. This codes for CASRGGQHLEGPQHF.

This clone was seen a few times. The V call is TRBV7-9, the J call TRBJ2-7; possibly TRBD2 for D (6 bases). The CDR3 spans 14 residues. V was pared by 1 base and J by 0 bases, with 7 bases between. The V gene's germline CDR1 is SEHNR and CDR2 FQNEAQ (reference sequence). CDR3 in amino acids: CASSLEGLSYEQYF. DNA for the CDR3: TGTGCCAGCAGCTTAGAGGGACTCTCCTACGAGCAGTACTTC. Filled out from reference TRBV7-9 and TRBJ2-7, the complete variable domain reads DTGVSQNPRHKITKRGQNVTFRCDPISEHNRLYWYRQTLGQGPEFLTYFQNEAQLEKSRLLSDRFSAERPKGSFSTLEIQRTEQGDSAMYLCASSLEGLSYEQYFGPGTRLTVT.